Shown below are 16 T cell receptor beta chains from a single sample sequenced in a study of follicular helper T cells after annual influenza vaccination. This table comes from immunoSEQ multiplex PCR, and its TCRdb copy is limited to in-frame clones, with some not included. The sample carries about 6,600 clones, around 85% recorded once. Time point denoted: 2015-2016 season, 7 days after influenza vaccination. The sequencing here drew on CXCR5- memory CD4+ T cells sorted from blood, taken 7 days after influenza vaccination. The receptor set was obtained from an adult who received the influenza vaccine.

In its sample, this clone was seen once. The genes are TRBV10-3 and TRBJ2-2, with D tentatively TRBD1 (6 bases). This CDR3 is 15 amino acids long. Per germline, CDR1 ENHRY and CDR2 SYGVKD. The V end lost 1 base, the J end lost 5 bases, and 11 bases lay between the germline ends. The CDR3, as DNA: TGTGCCATCAGTGAGTTGGGGGCGAGGACCGGGGAGCTGTTTTTT. Translated: CAISELGARTGELFF.

This CDR3 is CASSPNRVDDGYTF. The CDR3 region has the DNA TGTGCCAGCAGCCCTAACAGGGTCGACGATGGCTACACCTTC. The chain couples TRBV7-9 to TRBJ1-2; possible D gene TRBD1, 6 bases. CDR3 length: 14 amino acids. Germline V gene sequence: CDR1 SEHNR, CDR2 FQNEAQ (reference sequence). V was trimmed by 5 bases and J by 6 bases, leaving 16 bases between them. The full variable domain, completed using reference TRBV7-9 and TRBJ1-2, is DTGVSQNPRHKITKRGQNVTFRCDPISEHNRLYWYRQTLGQGPEFLTYFQNEAQLEKSRLLSDRFSAERPKGSFSTLEIQRTEQGDSAMYLCASSPNRVDDGYTFGSGTRLTVV.

V usage is TRBV7-9 and J usage is TRBJ1-6; D unresolved. This CDR3 spans 16 amino acids. With 4 bases removed from V and 7 bases from J, the gap between germline ends came to 17 bases. CDR1 and CDR2 from the germline V gene are SEHNR and FQNEAQ (reference sequence). CDR3 sequence: CASSYWTPGWNSPLHF. The CDR3 bases are TGTGCCAGCAGCTACTGGACTCCCGGGTGGAATTCACCCCTCCACTTT. Supplemented by reference TRBV7-9 and TRBJ1-6, the full variable domain reads DTGVSQNPRHKITKRGQNVTFRCDPISEHNRLYWYRQTLGQGPEFLTYFQNEAQLEKSRLLSDRFSAERPKGSFSTLEIQRTEQGDSAMYLCASSYWTPGWNSPLHFGNGTRLTVT.

The J gene is TRBJ1-4, the V gene TRBV7-9; D may be TRBD1 (6 bases). The CDR3 loop spans 16 amino acids. The V end lost 5 bases, the J end lost 8 bases, and 21 bases lay between the germline ends. Looked up from germline, CDR1 is SEHNR and CDR2 is FQNEAQ (reference sequence). CDR3 nucleotide sequence: TGTGCCAGCAGCCCCCAGGGGACTGGAGGAGGGGAAAAACTGTTTTTT. Translated, it gives CASSPQGTGGGEKLFF.

This chain links TRBV7-2 with TRBJ1-2; D gene ambiguous. Germline V lookup: CDR1 SGHTA, CDR2 FQGNSA. V dropped 1 base and J dropped 4 bases, with 10 bases sitting between them. The CDR3 is 14 residues long. The CDR3 DNA reads as TGTGCCAGCAGCTTAGAGAGGGCTGGCTATGGCTACACCTTC. Its translation: CASSLERAGYGYTF. Full variable domain (outside the CDR3, taken from reference TRBV7-2 and TRBJ1-2): GAGVSQSPSNKVTEKGKDVELRCDPISGHTALYWYRQSLGQGLEFLIYFQGNSAPDKSGLPSDRFSAERTGGSVSTLTIQRTQQEDSAVYLCASSLERAGYGYTFGSGTRLTVV.

This sequence joins TRBV7-3 and TRBJ2-3; D gene ambiguous. From germline, CDR1 is SGHTA and CDR2 FQGTGA. V lost 1 base and J lost 2, with 7 bases in between. This CDR3 has 14 amino acids. The CDR3 is CASSLNPLTDTQYF. CDR3 coding DNA: TGTGCCAGCAGCTTAAACCCTCTCACAGATACGCAGTATTTT.

This chain connects TRBV27 to TRBJ2-1; TRBD2 agrees at 9 bases. Trimming took 6 bases from V and 4 from J; bases not matched to a gene: 7. The germline V gene encodes CDR1 MNHEY and CDR2 SMNVEV (reference sequence). This CDR3 spans 15 amino acids. The CDR3 loop reads CASSLAGQLYNEQFF. Written as DNA, the CDR3 is TGTGCCAGCAGCCTAGCGGGGCAACTATACAATGAGCAGTTCTTC.

The chain carries TRBV7-2 and TRBJ2-1; tentatively, D is TRBD1 or TRBD2 (5 bases each). Germline V gene lookup returns CDR1 SGHTA and CDR2 FQGNSA. The CDR3 contains 15 residues. The ends were cut back, 6 bases at V and 0 bases at J, with 12 bases in the middle. CDR3 nucleotides: TGTGCCAGCAGTTCTGGGGGAAGCTCCTACAATGAGCAGTTCTTC. It translates to CASSSGGSSYNEQFF.

This rearrangement joins TRBV4-3 to TRBJ2-5; D may match TRBD1 or TRBD2 (5 bases each). In germline, CDR1 is LGHNA, CDR2 YSLEER. V shed 0 bases and J shed 1 base, with 18 bases lying between them. The CDR3 loop spans 18 amino acids. The CDR3 region is CASSQEPLRGSFQETQYF. CDR3 nucleotide sequence: TGCGCCAGCAGCCAAGAACCCTTGAGGGGATCCTTCCAAGAGACCCAGTACTTC.

V is TRBV20-1 and J is TRBJ1-1; unclear D gene. Germline assignment: CDR1 DFQATT and CDR2 SNEGSKA (reference sequence). The CDR3 runs to 11 residues. This chain's CDR3 is CSLPQNTEAFF. CDR3 sequence (DNA): TGCAGCCTCCCTCAGAACACTGAAGCTTTCTTT.

The chain joins TRBV9 to TRBJ2-2; 10 positions agree with TRBD1. Germline trimming cut 0 bases from V and 7 bases from J; bases unmatched to any gene: 6. The length of the CDR3 is 16 residues. The V gene's germline CDR1 is SGDLS and CDR2 YYNGEE. Here the CDR3 DNA reads TGTGCCAGCAGCGTAGAGGGACAGGGGAGGGTCGGGGAGCTGTTTTTT. Its protein product is CASSVEGQGRVGELFF.

The chain is built from TRBV5-8 and TRBJ2-5; D remains unclear. CDR1 and CDR2 from the germline V gene are SGHTS and YDEGEE. V gave up 0 bases and J gave up 5 bases, with 20 bases separating them. This CDR3 region has 17 residues. The CDR3 nucleotides read TGTGCCAGCAGCTTGGGTACGTCCACGGTCCTGGGCGAGACCCAGTACTTC. This encodes CASSLGTSTVLGETQYF.

The V gene is TRBV10-3, the J gene TRBJ1-1, with TRBD1 as a possible D gene (6 bases). V was trimmed by 6 bases and J by 4 bases, leaving 15 bases between them. CDR3 length: 14 residues. Germline V gene sequence: CDR1 ENHRY, CDR2 SYGVKD. As DNA, the CDR3 is TGTGCCATCAGGGTGGGGGGGCTGGTCACTGAAGCTTTCTTT. This translates into CAIRVGGLVTEAFF.

The CDR3 loop is CASSAIFSFSGNTIYF. The DNA for the CDR3 is TGTGCCAGCAGCGCTATCTTCTCCTTCTCTGGAAACACCATATATTTT. V usage is TRBV7-2 and J usage is TRBJ1-3; D ambiguous. CDR1 is SGHTA and CDR2 is FQGNSA in the germline V gene. The length of the CDR3 is 16 residues. The V and J ends lost 5 bases and 0 bases respectively, with 14 bases between them.

The genes are TRBV7-2 and TRBJ2-1; 9 positions match TRBD2. The CDR3 contains 14 residues. Germline V gene lookup returns CDR1 SGHTA and CDR2 FQGNSA. V lost 1 base, J lost 12 bases, and 7 bases stayed unmatched. CDR3 sequence reads: CASSLGGRGGPQFF. In DNA form, the CDR3 reads TGTGCCAGCAGCTTAGGAGGGCGGGGGGGACCGCAGTTCTTC.

This clone was detected once. This rearrangement joins TRBV27 to TRBJ1-1; the match to TRBD1 covers 9 bases. The CDR3 sequence is 16 residues long. CDR1 is MNHEY and CDR2 is SMNVEV in the germline V gene (reference sequence). After removal of 5 bases from V and 1 base from J, the junction contained 8 bases not matched to a gene. The CDR3 protein is CASSPIAGQGNTEAFF. CDR3 nucleotide sequence: TGTGCCAGCAGTCCTATCGCGGGACAGGGGAACACTGAAGCTTTCTTT.